A single sample is the source of the 23 T cell receptor beta chains below, sequenced in a study of T cell responses to AZD1222 COVID-19 vaccine. Only in-frame clones appear in the TCRdb table, and some are missing; sequencing was by immunoSEQ multiplex PCR. The sample contains over 100,000 clones, about nine tenths of which appear only once. The source material was peripheral blood, sampled on day 0 of AZD1222 vaccination. The source of these receptors is an adult in good health.

CDR3 region: CASSVGADRSEAFF. CDR3 coding DNA: TGTGCCAGCAGCGTAGGGGCAGATCGAAGCGAAGCTTTCTTT. V gene TRBV9 combines with J gene TRBJ1-1; D uncertain. V shed 0 bases and J shed 8 bases, with 14 bases lying between them. The CDR3 has 14 amino acids. Germline V gene sequence: CDR1 SGDLS, CDR2 YYNGEE. Full variable domain (missing parts from reference TRBV9 and TRBJ1-1): DSGVTQTPKHLITATGQRVTLRCSPRSGDLSVYWYQQSLDQGLQFLIQYYNGEERAKGNILERFSAQQFPDLHSELNLSSLELGDSALYFCASSVGADRSEAFFGQGTRLTVV.

V usage is TRBV2 and J usage is TRBJ1-2, with no clear D. Germline CDR1 is SNHLY and CDR2 is FYNNEI. The CDR3 consists of 13 residues. V was trimmed by 5 bases and J by 7 bases, leaving 14 bases between them. This CDR3 is CASSPGMRGGYTF. The CDR3 bases are TGTGCCAGCAGTCCCGGGATGCGGGGTGGCTACACCTTC. The complete variable domain, with remaining parts taken from reference TRBV2 and TRBJ1-2, reads EPEVTQTPSHQVTQMGQEVILRCVPISNHLYFYWYRQILGQKVEFLVSFYNNEISEKSEIFDDQFSVERPDGSNFTLKIRSTKLEDSAMYFCASSPGMRGGYTFGSGTRLTVV.

Remarks on this clone: A junction end diverges from the germline sequence, so it may reflect a read error. The chain combines TRBV7-9 with TRBJ1-2; 7 bases are a match to TRBD1. The CDR3 length is 15 residues. From germline, CDR1 is SEHNR and CDR2 FQNEAQ (reference sequence). CDR3 loop: CASSFPGTANYGYTF. The CDR3 coding sequence is TGTGCCAGCAGCTTCCCCGGGACAGCTAATTATGGCTACACCTTC.

The genes are TRBV18 and TRBJ2-3; D remains unclear. The germline V gene has CDR1 KGHSH and CDR2 LQKENI. The CDR3 is made up of 15 amino acids. V dropped 6 bases and J dropped 0 bases, with 13 bases sitting between them. CDR3 bases: TGTGCCAGCTCCCCGGACGGTTCTAGCACAGATACGCAGTATTTT. This gives the protein CASSPDGSSTDTQYF.

The chain joins TRBV27 to TRBJ1-1; D is possibly TRBD1 (5 bases). With 3 bases removed from V and 6 bases from J, the gap between germline ends came to 11 bases. Per germline, CDR1 MNHEY and CDR2 SMNVEV (reference sequence). The CDR3 spans 13 residues. The CDR3 protein is CASSFQGSSEAFF. DNA of the CDR3: TGTGCCAGCAGTTTTCAGGGTTCGTCTGAAGCTTTCTTT.

At least ten counts were recorded for this clone. V usage is TRBV28 and J usage is TRBJ2-2; D is unclear. CDR3 length: 15 amino acids. Germline V gives CDR1 MDHEN, CDR2 SYDVKM. V was shortened by 3 bases and J by 1 base, with 9 bases between the two germline ends. The CDR3 here is CASSFVSLNTGELFF. CDR3 DNA sequence: TGTGCCAGCAGTTTTGTATCGCTGAACACCGGGGAGCTGTTTTTT.

This clone was recorded once. The rearrangement joins TRBV2 to TRBJ1-1; D is undetermined. V lost 6 bases and J lost 1, with 6 bases in between. This CDR3 comprises 12 residues. CDR1 and CDR2 from the germline V gene are SNHLY and FYNNEI. DNA for the CDR3: TGTGCCAGCAGCGATGCGAACACTGAAGCTTTCTTT. The encoded protein is CASSDANTEAFF.

In this sample, this clone turned up once. The chain has TRBV30 and TRBJ1-3, with D possibly TRBD1 on 5 matching bases. The CDR3 spans 15 residues. CDR1 GTSNPN and CDR2 SVGIG come from the germline V gene (reference sequence). V was pared by 2 bases and J by 2 bases, with 13 bases between. In DNA form, the CDR3 reads TGTGCCTGGAGTCAATACAGGATCCCTGGAAACACCATATATTTT. It is translated as CAWSQYRIPGNTIYF.

The chain joins TRBV28 to TRBJ1-5; no clear D gene. Looked up from germline, CDR1 is MDHEN and CDR2 is SYDVKM. This CDR3 comprises 15 residues. V dropped 6 bases and J dropped 6 bases, with 18 bases sitting between them. The CDR3 here is CASSLPVMVGQPQHF. For the CDR3, the DNA is TGTGCCAGCAGCCTGCCGGTCATGGTAGGTCAGCCCCAGCATTTT.

The chain recombines TRBV5-1 with TRBJ2-7, with D hard to call. The germline V and J ends were trimmed by 0 bases and 1 base, with 5 bases remaining between them. The CDR3 covers 13 residues. Per germline, CDR1 SGHRS and CDR2 YFSETQ. In DNA form, the CDR3 reads TGCGCCAGCAGCTTGGCTCAATCCTACGAGCAGTACTTC. Translated, it gives CASSLAQSYEQYF.

This clone rates as medium-sized (0.01 to 0.1%). DNA for the CDR3: TGTGCCAGCAGCGCGGAGCCAGAAGCTTTCTTT. The encoded protein is CASSAEPEAFF. The rearrangement uses TRBV11-2 and TRBJ1-1, with D unclear. V lost 5 bases to trimming and J lost 8 bases, with 9 bases between them. This CDR3 is built from 11 residues. CDR1 and CDR2 from the germline V gene are SGHAT and FQNNGV.

A few counts support this clone. The gene calls are TRBV11-2 and TRBJ1-1; D unclear. The V end lost 5 bases, the J end lost 5 bases, and 9 bases lay between the germline ends. Germline CDR1 reads SGHAT; CDR2 reads FQNNGV. The CDR3 has 12 amino acids. The CDR3 region is CASSPLTTEAFF. CDR3 bases: TGTGCCAGCAGCCCCCTTACGACTGAAGCTTTCTTT.

This chain uses TRBV10-1 with TRBJ2-3; 10 bases are shared with TRBD2. This CDR3 region has 17 residues. Per the germline V gene, CDR1 is WNHNN and CDR2 is SYGVQD (reference sequence). Trimming cost V 4 bases and J 2 bases; bases outside gene matches: 9. CDR3 bases: TGCGCCAGCAGTGCGCCAAAGGGACTAGCGTACACAGATACGCAGTATTTT. Residues: CASSAPKGLAYTDTQYF.

V gene TRBV29-1 combines with J gene TRBJ2-7; D not certain. Germline V CDR1 and CDR2: SQVTM, ANQGSEA. V lost 7 bases and J 5 bases, leaving 18 bases between the germline ends. The CDR3 is made up of 13 amino acids. The DNA for the CDR3 is TGCAGCGCCCGGAGTCACGCCCACAACGAGCAGTACTTC. Amino acid sequence: CSARSHAHNEQYF.

The J gene is TRBJ1-6, the V gene TRBV10-3; 11 bases match TRBD1. The CDR3 runs to 14 residues. Germline CDR1 ENHRY, CDR2 SYGVKD. V dropped 10 bases and J dropped 11; count of bases not matched to a gene: 10. The CDR3: CASNRDRGRTPLHF. CDR3 DNA: TGTGCCAGCAACCGGGACAGGGGGAGGACACCCCTCCACTTT.

This chain links TRBV3-1 (or the pseudogene TRBV3-2) with TRBJ2-1; TRBD2 aligns across 12 bases. The length of the CDR3 is 16 residues. The V and J ends lost 1 base and 6 bases, in that order; junction bases with no gene match: 4. CDR1 and CDR2 (germline): LGHDT, YNNKEL (reference sequence). This CDR3 is CASSQALAGGFNEQFF. The DNA of the CDR3 is TGTGCCAGCAGCCAAGCACTAGCGGGGGGTTTCAATGAGCAGTTCTTC.

CDR3 region: CAILASEGYEQYF. CDR3 DNA sequence: TGTGCCATACTAGCGTCAGAAGGCTACGAGCAGTACTTC. This rearrangement joins TRBV10-3 to TRBJ2-7; TRBD2 matches 7 bases. The CDR3 is made up of 13 amino acids. V lost 9 bases to trimming and J lost 3 bases; unmatched junction nucleotides: 8. CDR1 and CDR2 from the germline V gene are ENHRY and SYGVKD.

The chain joins TRBV21-1 to TRBJ2-7; the table's D call TRBD1 went unverified against the DNA. TRBV21-1 is tagged as a pseudogene. The CDR3 has 14 residues. The CDR3 here is CASRSQGDVDEQYF. As DNA, the CDR3 is TGTGCCAGCAGAAGTCAGGGTGATGTCGACGAGCAGTACTTC.

The chain recombines TRBV2 with TRBJ1-2; perhaps TRBD1 as D (5 bases). The V and J ends lost 3 bases and 1 base respectively, with 9 bases between them. Germline V CDR1 and CDR2: SNHLY, FYNNEI. The CDR3 is made up of 14 amino acids. CDR3: CASSDVQDNYGYTF. CDR3 DNA: TGTGCCAGCAGTGATGTACAGGATAACTATGGCTACACCTTC.

The genes are TRBV15 and TRBJ1-2, with 10 nucleotides matching TRBD1. Unmatched junction bases numbered 13, after V lost 3 bases and J lost 12 bases. This CDR3 is built from 15 residues. Germline-derived CDR1 and CDR2 are LNHNV and YYDKDF (reference sequence). CDR3 nucleotide sequence: TGTGCCACCAGCAGGGAATTCCCGGGACAGGGGCAAGACACCTTC. Its translation: CATSREFPGQGQDTF.

This rearrangement joins TRBV5-1 to TRBJ2-2, with 7 bases lining up with TRBD2. The germline gives CDR1 SGHRS, CDR2 YFSETQ. V dropped 0 bases and J dropped 1; count of bases not matched to a gene: 3. This CDR3 is 16 amino acids long. The chain's CDR3 is CASSLGLAVNTGELFF. Here the CDR3 DNA reads TGCGCCAGCAGCTTGGGGCTAGCGGTGAACACCGGGGAGCTGTTTTTT.

V gene TRBV7-3 combines with J gene TRBJ2-3, with no clear D. CDR1 is SGHTA and CDR2 is FQGTGA in the germline V gene. V was clipped by 2 bases and J by 1 base, with 7 bases between them. The CDR3 covers 14 residues. The CDR3 loop reads CASSLWPGTDTQYF. The CDR3, as DNA: TGTGCCAGCAGCTTATGGCCTGGCACAGATACGCAGTATTTT. Combining the CDR3 with reference TRBV7-3 and TRBJ2-3 gives the whole variable domain GAGVSQTPSNKVTEKGKYVELRCDPISGHTALYWYRQSLGQGPEFLIYFQGTGAADDSGLPNDRFFAVRPEGSVSTLKIQRTERGDSAVYLCASSLWPGTDTQYFGPGTRLTVL.

The chain uses TRBV6-2 or TRBV6-3 and TRBJ2-1; 9 bases are a match to TRBD1. The germline gives CDR1 MNHEY, CDR2 SVGEGT. The CDR3 loop spans 16 amino acids. The V segment lost 4 bases and the J segment 1 base; nucleotides outside the gene matches: 5. Here the CDR3 reads CASSSAGQGSYNEQFF. CDR3 DNA sequence: TGTGCCAGCAGTTCTGCCGGACAGGGGTCCTACAATGAGCAGTTCTTC.